The present entry profiles one T cell receptor beta chain with its context. No antigen is known for it. Second doses that came at about 4 or about 12 weeks were put together. Produced via immunoSEQ multiplex PCR; TCRdb's table is partial and in-frame only. The sample has 70,000 to 100,000 clones; 90% to 95% are singletons. These data come from a study of T cell responses to AZD1222 COVID-19 vaccine. General study points: Reports say nearly half of spike-specific TCRs go after unmutated variant regions. Only 5 or 6 individuals given AZD1222 were seropositive at baseline.

The TCR was taken from an adult who received the AZD1222 COVID-19 vaccine. Sequenced material: peripheral blood, taken 28 days after the second AZD1222 dose.

CDR3 nucleotides: TGTGCCAGCTCAAGGACTAGCTCACCTGAGACCCAGTACTTC. Translated: CASSRTSSPETQYF. The J gene is TRBJ2-5, the V gene TRBV18, with TRBD2 matching 8 bases. V dropped 5 bases and J dropped 5; count of bases not matched to a gene: 7. The CDR3 totals 14 residues. The germline CDR1 and CDR2 sequences are KGHSH and LQKENI. The full variable domain, completed using reference TRBV18 and TRBJ2-5, is NAGVMQNPRHLVRRRGQEARLRCSPMKGHSHVYWYRQLPEEGLKFMVYLQKENIIDESGMPKERFSAEFPKEGPSILRIQQVVRGDSAAYFCASSRTSSPETQYFGPGTRLLVL.